A selection of T cell receptor beta chains follows, all from one sample in a study of T cell responses to AZD1222 COVID-19 vaccine. Assay used: immunoSEQ multiplex PCR; TCRdb lists only in-frame clones, some missing. The sample has tens of thousands of clones, 80% to 85% seen once; the top ten hold under 8%. The sequenced sample was peripheral blood, obtained on day 0 of AZD1222 vaccination. The receptors shown here come from an adult in good health. Both conserved end residues are part of each CDR3. The D gene is left open where the match is weak. Clone size is shown for a subset of rows, as once, few, many or a class of expanded clone.

d_call	clone_size	v_call	j_call	cdr3_nt	cdr3_aa
-	-	TRBV29-1	TRBJ1-5	TGCAGCGTCTCCTTGGACAGCAATCAGCCCCAGCATTTT	CSVSLDSNQPQHF
-	-	TRBV7-8	TRBJ1-1	TGTGCCAGCAGCACTCGACAGGCGGGGGGCACTGAAGCTTTCTTT	CASSTRQAGGTEAFF
-	-	TRBV27	TRBJ1-2	TGTGCCAGCAGTCCCCAGGGGCGGTTAGGTGGCTACACCTTC	CASSPQGRLGGYTF
-	-	TRBV12-3/TRBV12-4	TRBJ1-1	TGTGCCAGCAGTCAGAGATACCCCACTGAAGCTTTCTTT	CASSQRYPTEAFF
TRBD2	-	TRBV2	TRBJ2-4	TGTGCCAGCCTGGGACTAGCGGGGGGTGCCAAAAACATTCAGTACTTC	CASLGLAGGAKNIQYF
TRBD2	-	TRBV27	TRBJ2-7	TGTGCCAGCAGTCCAGGACTAGCCTCCTACGAGCAGTACTTC	CASSPGLASYEQYF
-	-	TRBV4-3	TRBJ1-2	TGCGCCAGCAGCCAAGAGCAGGGAAGCGTGGATGGCTACACCTTC	CASSQEQGSVDGYTF
TRBD1	-	TRBV28	TRBJ1-5	TGTGCCAGCAGCGGCACCTCGGGACAGGGATACAATCAGCCCCAGCATTTT	CASSGTSGQGYNQPQHF
-	-	TRBV7-9	TRBJ2-5	TGTGCCAGCAGCTTAGCCCGCAGGGCCCAAGAGACCCAGTACTTC	CASSLARRAQETQYF
TRBD1	-	TRBV3-1/TRBV3-2	TRBJ1-4	TGTGCCAGCAACTGGACAGGGGTCGGTGAAAAACTGTTTTTT	CASNWTGVGEKLFF
TRBD2	-	TRBV7-9	TRBJ2-3	TGTGCCAGCAGCCGGGGGGAGCGGGGACGGGATACGCAGTATTTT	CASSRGERGRDTQYF
-	-	TRBV29-1	TRBJ2-2	TGCAGCGTTCCCCTCGGGGGGAACACCGGGGAGCTGTTTTTT	CSVPLGGNTGELFF
-	once	TRBV15	TRBJ2-1	TGTGCCACCAGCAGCGGATCGGGTGAGGGGGGGCAGTTCTTC	CATSSGSGEGGQFF
TRBD1	large	TRBV4-3	TRBJ1-4	TGCGCCAGCAGCCAAGGGACAGGGCCTGGTGAAAAACTGTTTTTT	CASSQGTGPGEKLFF
-	-	TRBV5-8	TRBJ1-1	TGTGCCAGCAGCTTGGTGCCTAACACTGAAGCTTTCTTT	CASSLVPNTEAFF
-	once	TRBV18	TRBJ1-6	TGTGCCAGCTCACCACCATTTGCAGGGAGCGAAGGCTCACCCCTCCACTTT	CASSPPFAGSEGSPLHF
-	-	TRBV18	TRBJ2-1	TGTGCCAGCTCACCTCCAGGTCCGCCGTTCTTC	CASSPPGPPFF
-	-	TRBV29-1	TRBJ2-7	TGCAGCGTTGAAGATAAGGGCAACGAGCAGTACTTC	CSVEDKGNEQYF
-	-	TRBV24-1	TRBJ2-2	TGTGCCACCAGTGATAGGGGTATGGGGAACACCGGGGAGCTGTTTTTT	CATSDRGMGNTGELFF
-	few	TRBV3-1/TRBV3-2	TRBJ1-5	TGTGCCAGCAGCCAGGACATCAATCAGCCCCAGCATTTT	CASSQDINQPQHF
-	-	TRBV9	TRBJ1-1	TGTGCCAGCAGCGTAGTGGGAGGTTCTGAAGCTTTCTTT	CASSVVGGSEAFF
-	-	TRBV9	TRBJ1-6	TGTGCCAGCAGCCCAACCGGGGGCACCTATAATTCACCCCTCCACTTT	CASSPTGGTYNSPLHF
TRBD2	-	TRBV28	TRBJ2-5	TGTGCCAGCAGTTTATTAGAGGCTAGCGGGGGACAAGAGACCCAGTACTTC	CASSLLEASGGQETQYF
TRBD1	-	TRBV5-1	TRBJ1-4	TGCGCCAGCAGCCTTGGACAGGCGGTGGAAAAACTGTTTTTT	CASSLGQAVEKLFF
-	-	TRBV24-1	TRBJ1-4	TGTGCCACCTCCGAGGGGGGTCGGGATGAAAAACTGTTTTTT	CATSEGGRDEKLFF
TRBD2	once	TRBV19	TRBJ2-1	TGTGCCAGTAGTCGCCTAGCGGGGGGTCACAATGAGCAGTTCTTC	CASSRLAGGHNEQFF
TRBD1	-	TRBV2	TRBJ1-4	TGTGCCAGCACCAAAACAGGGGTTAGAGAAAAACTGTTTTTT	CASTKTGVREKLFF
-	-	TRBV12-5	TRBJ1-1	TGTGCTAGTGGTCCTGGGGGCAAGAACACTGAAGCTTTCTTT	CASGPGGKNTEAFF
-	-	TRBV11-2	TRBJ1-2	TGTGCCAGCAGCTTAATGGGGGTCTGGGGCTATGGCTACACCTTC	CASSLMGVWGYGYTF
TRBD1	-	TRBV6-1	TRBJ1-3	TGTGCCAGCAGTGGAGGACTTTCTCCGGGACAGGGCTACTCTGGAAACACCATATATTTT	CASSGGLSPGQGYSGNTIYF
-	-	TRBV19	TRBJ2-1	TGTGCCAGTAGTGCCTCCGGAGGGAATGAGCAGTTCTTC	CASSASGGNEQFF
-	-	TRBV28	TRBJ1-1	TGTGCCAGCAGTTCGCCCGATATCATGAACACTGAAGCTTTCTTT	CASSSPDIMNTEAFF
TRBD1	-	TRBV7-8	TRBJ1-2	TGTGCCAGCAGCCCCACCGGGACAGGGCTCACCTATGGCTACACCTTC	CASSPTGTGLTYGYTF
TRBD2	-	TRBV4-1	TRBJ2-1	TGCGCCAGCAGCCTTTTAAGACTAGCGGGGGGGCCCAATGAGCAGTTCTTC	CASSLLRLAGGPNEQFF
-	once	TRBV29-1	TRBJ1-1	TGCAGCGTTGACGGGTGGAATTCGTTGGGAGGTAGGCCTGAAGCTTTCTTT	CSVDGWNSLGGRPEAFF
TRBD1	-	TRBV2	TRBJ1-1	TGTGCCAGCACCAGGGGGCTGGGCACTGAAGCTTTCTTT	CASTRGLGTEAFF
TRBD1	-	TRBV11-2	TRBJ2-1	TGTGCCAGCAGCTCCGAAGGGGGCGATGAGCAGTTCTTC	CASSSEGGDEQFF
TRBD1	-	TRBV5-6	TRBJ2-5	TGTGCCAGCAGCTTTGGGACAGAAGAGACCCAGTACTTC	CASSFGTEETQYF
-	-	TRBV28	TRBJ1-2	TGTGCCAGCAGTGCACAGGGAATAGCTGGCTACACCTTC	CASSAQGIAGYTF
TRBD2	once	TRBV5-4	TRBJ2-5	TGTGCCAGCACTAGGGGAGGGGAAGAGACCCAGTACTTC	CASTRGGEETQYF
-	few	TRBV3-1/TRBV3-2	TRBJ2-4	TGTGCCAGCAGCCAAAGGGACGGCAAAAACATTCAGTACTTC	CASSQRDGKNIQYF
TRBD1	-	TRBV7-8	TRBJ1-5	TGTGCCAGCAGCCCCGGGACAGGGGTAGGCAATCAGCCCCAGCATTTT	CASSPGTGVGNQPQHF
-	-	TRBV29-1	TRBJ2-1	TGCAGCGTTGATACAGGGTGGAATGAGCAGTTCTTC	CSVDTGWNEQFF
TRBD1	-	TRBV28	TRBJ1-6	TGTGCCAGCAGTTTCAAACTACAGGGGACTAATTCACCCCTCCACTTT	CASSFKLQGTNSPLHF
-	-	TRBV20-1	TRBJ1-3	TGCAGTGCTAGTCCCCCTACCCAGGGCTCTGGAAACACCATATATTTT	CSASPPTQGSGNTIYF